This T cell receptor beta chain was sequenced in a study of T cell responses to AZD1222 COVID-19 vaccine (dated by TCRdb to the early 2020s). With respect to the entire study: TCR sequencing was performed for some 250 trial participants, of whom roughly 200 were given two doses of AZD1222 and approximately 25 were given two doses of MenACWY control vaccine. Trial participants were enrolled into age subgroups of 18-55, 56-69 and 70-plus years, which contained roughly 150, 30 and 60 TCR-sequenced participants, respectively.

The sample's time point label is to be understood as: about 28 days (+/-7) after the second vaccine dose. AZD1222 recipients given second doses at about 4 weeks or at about 12 weeks were pooled, since spike-specific TCR depth and breadth were not found to differ between the two schedules. The vaccinee samples were drawn from two UK trials, COV001 and COV002, one of which was a single-blind randomized controlled phase 2/3 trial testing AZD1222 (ChAdOx1 nCoV-19) in healthy adults. For TCRbeta chain sequencing, PBMC samples from trial participants were taken at day 0 and at day 28 after the second dose. Paper-wide results and their limitations: Most participants were white British and females outnumbered males, and the authors suggested that clonal diversity may have been underestimated. Conclusions about previously exposed vaccinees were limited because only a handful of AZD1222 recipients were SARS-CoV-2 seropositive at baseline. Spike-specific TCR breadth and depth rose significantly after two AZD1222 doses compared with day 0 and with MenACWY recipients. In the small 56-69-year group, the increase in depth fell short of significance, most likely because of low power. Vaccine-associated CD4 TCRs spanned the whole spike protein, with dominant responses in regions 160-218 and 743-854. Because no day 14 peak-response samples were available, the repertoires could be characterized only after the peak T cell response. Nearly half of unique spike-specific TCRs reportedly recognized epitopes outside regions mutated in the B.1.351 and B.1.1.7 variants.

The CDR3 regions of human TCRbeta chains were subjected to immunosequencing. The published analysis was carried out like this. TCRs in the repertoires were matched against a reference library of SARS-CoV-2-specific TCRs that had been generated with the MIRA antigen-specificity platform. Breadth meant the fraction of unique TCRs that were SARS-CoV-2-associated, whereas depth meant the fraction of total T cells that were SARS-CoV-2-associated. Using the MIRA data, each spike-specific TCR was assigned both to the spike region to which the TCR was reactive and to a CD4 or CD8 class. Log10-transformed breadth and depth values were compared by one-way ANOVA with Sidak's multiple comparisons tests. Not all clones reach the TCRdb copy of this immuneACCESS table, which keeps in-frame sequences only. Checked studies attribute under half of the gap to unresolved V genes and leave the rest unexplained. V and J calls and clone size come straight from that table; D and trimming were deduced from the DNA. Within this sample are some 150,000 clones, with around 87% of them counted one time only. The ten largest make up about 9.8% of the sample.

CDR3 length: 11 amino acids, cysteine to phenylalanine. The CDR3 DNA has 33 bases and is translated from base 1. Between the V and J ends, shortened by 6 bases and 6 bases respectively, the junction contains 9 bases. Based on the germline V gene (reference sequence), the CDR1 and CDR2 sequences are SEHNR and FQNEAQ. On this clone: It lacks a known antigen. Base qualities are not provided; no much larger clone lies one nucleotide away.

The material was peripheral blood, obtained 28 days after the second AZD1222 dose. The source is an adult who received the AZD1222 COVID-19 vaccine. The chain is made from TRBV7-9 and TRBJ2-7, with no confidently assigned D gene. DNA sequence: TGTGCCAGCAGGGCCGGAGCCGAGCAGTACTTC. The translation is CASRAGAEQYF.